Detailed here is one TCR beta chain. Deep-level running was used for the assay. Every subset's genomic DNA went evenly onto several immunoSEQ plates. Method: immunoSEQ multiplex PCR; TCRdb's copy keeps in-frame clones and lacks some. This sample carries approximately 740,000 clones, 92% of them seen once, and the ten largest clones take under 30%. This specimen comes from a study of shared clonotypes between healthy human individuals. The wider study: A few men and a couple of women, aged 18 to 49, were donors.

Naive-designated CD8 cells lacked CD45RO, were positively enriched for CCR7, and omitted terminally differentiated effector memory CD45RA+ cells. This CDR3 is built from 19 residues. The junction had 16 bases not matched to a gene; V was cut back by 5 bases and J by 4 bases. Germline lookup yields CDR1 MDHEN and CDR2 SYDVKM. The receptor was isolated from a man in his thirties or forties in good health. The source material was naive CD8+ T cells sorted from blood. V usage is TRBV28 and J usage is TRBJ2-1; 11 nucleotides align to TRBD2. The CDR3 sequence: CASSLIRLAGKGGYNEQFF. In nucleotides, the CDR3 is TGTGCCAGCAGTCTAATTCGACTAGCGGGAAAGGGGGGGTACAATGAGCAGTTCTTC.